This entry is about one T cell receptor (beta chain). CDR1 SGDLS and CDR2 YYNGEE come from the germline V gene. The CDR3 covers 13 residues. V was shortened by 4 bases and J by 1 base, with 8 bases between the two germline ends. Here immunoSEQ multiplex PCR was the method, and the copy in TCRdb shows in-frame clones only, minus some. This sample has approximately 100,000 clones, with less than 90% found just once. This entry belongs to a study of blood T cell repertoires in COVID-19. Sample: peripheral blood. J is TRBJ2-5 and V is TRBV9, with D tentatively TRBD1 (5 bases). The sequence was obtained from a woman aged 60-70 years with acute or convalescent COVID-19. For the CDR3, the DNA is TGTGCCAGCAGCACAGGAGCCCAAGAGACCCAGTACTTC. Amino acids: CASSTGAQETQYF.